These T cell receptor beta chains were read from a single sample in a study of regulatory T cells in long-lasting Graves disease. MiXCR, run by TCRdb on the multiplex PCR reads, gives a single entry per CDR3 protein. The sample contains roughly 420,000 distinct CDR3 sequences, around 15% of which appear only once. Material: peripheral blood mononuclear cells (PBMCs), obtained at new diagnosis, from a patient treated with antithyroid drugs. These receptors were taken from a female donor with Graves disease. Each CDR3 is given with its conserved first and last residue. D genes are given only for firm matches. Only part of the rows carry a size: once, few, many, or a class if the clone is expanded.

v_gene	d_gene	len	abundance	j_gene	CDR3nt	CDR3aa
TRBV3-1	TRBD2	17	many	TRBJ2-3	TGTGCCAGCAGCCAAGATCCTAGCGGGGGGGCGATGGATACGCAGTATTTT	CASSQDPSGGAMDTQYF
TRBV7-6	TRBD1	14	many	TRBJ1-6	TGTGCCAGCAGCCCAGACAGGGGTAATTCACCCCTCCACTTT	CASSPDRGNSPLHF
TRBV18	.	15	.	TRBJ1-5	TGTGCCAGCTCTTTCGACGCTCGAATCCATCAGCCCCAGCATTTT	CASSFDARIHQPQHF
TRBV27	.	15	many	TRBJ1-1	TGTGCCAGCAGTTTACAGGGGACACTATACACTGAAGCTTTCTTT	CASSLQGTLYTEAFF
TRBV11-1	TRBD1	16	.	TRBJ2-3	TGTGCCAGCAGCTCCCCCGGGACAGTCCCCCCAGATACGCAGTATTTT	CASSSPGTVPPDTQYF
TRBV29-1	.	11	.	TRBJ2-1	TGCAGCGTGAGGACTCCCAGGGCGCAGTTCTTC	CSVRTPRAQFF
TRBV30	TRBD1	14	.	TRBJ2-1	TGTGCCTGGAGTGGGGGACAGGGGGCAAATGAGCAGTTCTTC	CAWSGGQGANEQFF
TRBV28	TRBD1	20	many	TRBJ1-5	TGTGCCAGCAGGTCTACGGATGCGAACTGGGCAGGGGGCGGCAATCAGCCCCAGCATTTT	CASRSTDANWAGGGNQPQHF
TRBV7-9	TRBD2	18	many	TRBJ2-1	TGTGCCAGCAGCTCCCCACCGTTAGCGGGAGGGCTAACGAATGAGCAGTTCTTC	CASSSPPLAGGLTNEQFF
TRBV12-3/TRBV12-4	.	13	.	TRBJ1-2	TGTGCCAGCAGTTTCGGAAGGACGGGGGGCTACACCTTC	CASSFGRTGGYTF
TRBV5-1	.	13	few	TRBJ1-2	TGCGCCAGCACCGATTCGGTGGGGTATGGCTACACCTTC	CASTDSVGYGYTF
TRBV9	.	16	many	TRBJ2-2	TGTGCCAGCAGCTACCCCCAGGGGCGGGAGACCGGGGAGCTGTTTTTT	CASSYPQGRETGELFF
TRBV5-1	TRBD1	15	few	TRBJ2-1	TGCGCCAGCAGCGGGGCGGGACAGGGTATCTGGGGGCAGTTCTTC	CASSGAGQGIWGQFF
TRBV11-2	.	15	many	TRBJ2-3	TGTGCCAGCCAATCTCGGTGGGGGGGCACAGATACGCAGTATTTT	CASQSRWGGTDTQYF
TRBV5-1	.	12	many	TRBJ2-7	TGTGCCAGCAGCTTGGGCTCTTTCGAGCAGTACTTC	CASSLGSFEQYF
TRBV19	.	15	many	TRBJ1-6	TGTGCCAGTAGTCTCCCGGACAGAGGAAATTCACCCCTCCACTTT	CASSLPDRGNSPLHF
TRBV15	TRBD1	15	.	TRBJ2-3	TGTGCCACCAGCAGAAGACAGGGGAACACAGATACGCAGTATTTT	CATSRRQGNTDTQYF
TRBV12-5	.	15	.	TRBJ2-2	TGTGCTAGTGGCCGGGACGAATTCGTCACCGGGGAGCTGTTTTTT	CASGRDEFVTGELFF
TRBV7-9	.	12	many	TRBJ1-1	TGTGCCAGCAGCTTGGACGACAGGTCGGCTTTCTTT	CASSLDDRSAFF
TRBV7-9	.	15	many	TRBJ1-1	TGTGCCAGCAGCCCCAGAAGGGGGGGGTACACTGAAGCTTTCTTT	CASSPRRGGYTEAFF
TRBV5-1	TRBD1	13	.	TRBJ1-1	TGTGCCAGCAGTCGACAGGGGACCTCTGAAGCTTTCTTT	CASSRQGTSEAFF
TRBV10-3	.	17	many	TRBJ1-5	TGTGCCATCAGTGAGTCGAGACAACAGGGCGGCAATCAGCCCCAGCATTTT	CAISESRQQGGNQPQHF
TRBV28	.	10	many	TRBJ2-5	TGTGCCACCTTCGGGGAGACCCAGTACTTC	CATFGETQYF
TRBV18	TRBD1	15	.	TRBJ2-4	TGTGCCAGCTCACCGAGGACAGGGGGCGAAAACATTCAGTACTTC	CASSPRTGGENIQYF
TRBV10-3	.	15	few	TRBJ2-7	TGTGCCATCAGTGAGTCGGAGGCCCAGGCGGGCGAGCAGTACTTC	CAISESEAQAGEQYF
TRBV5-6	TRBD2	18	many	TRBJ2-3	TGTGCCAGCAGCTTCGGTACTAGCGGGGGAACTAGCACAGATACGCAGTATTTT	CASSFGTSGGTSTDTQYF
TRBV12-3/TRBV12-4	.	17	many	TRBJ2-5	TGTGCCAGCAGTTTAGGGGGGGCCGGACAGTTCCAAGAGACCCAGTACTTC	CASSLGGAGQFQETQYF
TRBV4-3	.	11	.	TRBJ1-2	TGCGCCAGCAGCCAATACAATGGCTACACCTTC	CASSQYNGYTF
TRBV28	.	18	few	TRBJ2-5	TGTGCCAGCAGTTTATGGGTCCTCAGGACAGAGTACCAAGAGACCCAGTACTTC	CASSLWVLRTEYQETQYF
TRBV30	.	14	few	TRBJ2-7	TGTGCCTGGAGTGACGGGGGTGCCTCCTACGAGCAGTACTTC	CAWSDGGASYEQYF
TRBV7-8	TRBD1	15	.	TRBJ2-3	TGTGCCAGCAGCTTAGAAGGGGGCCCGGCAGATACGCAGTATTTT	CASSLEGGPADTQYF
TRBV7-9	.	13	many	TRBJ2-3	TGTGCCAGCAGCGTGGACCCTTTCGATACGCAGTATTTT	CASSVDPFDTQYF
TRBV6-5	.	15	many	TRBJ2-2	TGTGCCAGCAGTTACCAGCACCCGAGTAACGGGGAGCTGTTTTTT	CASSYQHPSNGELFF
TRBV30	.	15	many	TRBJ2-1	TGTGCCTGGAGTGTAATGGGGACTCATTACAATGAGCAGTTCTTC	CAWSVMGTHYNEQFF
TRBV24-1	.	14	few	TRBJ2-3	TGTACCACCAGTGAAACGGGAACCACAGATACGCAGTATTTT	CTTSETGTTDTQYF
TRBV12-3/TRBV12-4	TRBD1	14	many	TRBJ2-1	TGTGCCAGCAGCCTCTCGAGCCGGGACAGCGCAAAGTTCTTC	CASSLSSRDSAKFF
TRBV6-5	.	14	many	TRBJ2-7	TGTGCCAGCAGTTACACCGGCAGAAACTACGAGCAGTACTTC	CASSYTGRNYEQYF
TRBV20-1	.	13	few	TRBJ2-7	TGCAGTGCTAAGGGACGTAGCTCCTACGAGCAGTACTTC	CSAKGRSSYEQYF
TRBV7-9	.	13	.	TRBJ2-7	TGTGCCAGCAGCTTTAGGAGCTCACACACCTTAAGATTC	CASSFRSSHTLRF
TRBV9	.	17	many	TRBJ1-3	TGTGCCAGCAGCGGATCAGGAGGGTCGCTCTCTGGAAACACCATATATTTT	CASSGSGGSLSGNTIYF
TRBV7-9	.	11	.	TRBJ1-2	TGTGCCAGCAGCATCACGGGTGGCTACACCTTC	CASSITGGYTF
TRBV28	.	13	many	TRBJ1-2	TGTGCCAGCAGTCCCCTACAGGGAGGGGGCTACACCTTC	CASSPLQGGGYTF
TRBV13	.	16	many	TRBJ1-2	TGTGCCAGCAGCTCAATCACAGATAACGGGGGCCAGGTACACACCTTC	CASSSITDNGGQVHTF
TRBV20-1	TRBD2	19	.	TRBJ2-1	TGCAGTGCTTCACGACTAGCGGGATTTTCATCGGGGTCCTACAATGAGCGGTTCTTC	CSASRLAGFSSGSYNERFF
TRBV6-2/TRBV6-3	.	16	many	TRBJ2-2	TGTGCCAGCAGTTACTTCCCAGGCCCGAACACCGGGGAGCTGTTTTTT	CASSYFPGPNTGELFF
TRBV7-9	.	13	many	TRBJ1-2	TGTGCCAGCAGCTTAAACGGGGTGTATGGCTACACCTTC	CASSLNGVYGYTF
TRBV6-2/TRBV6-3	.	15	many	TRBJ1-1	TGTGCCAGCAGATCGCTCCATCTATTGAACACTGAAGCTTTCTTT	CASRSLHLLNTEAFF
TRBV7-9	.	18	.	TRBJ2-3	TGTGCCAGCATCCATGGACCTAAGGGAGGAGGTAGCACAGATACGCAGTATTTT	CASIHGPKGGGSTDTQYF